This T cell receptor (beta chain) was obtained from a study of radiotherapy plus CTLA-4 blockade in lung cancer. Study information: Disease control was present in more than 25% of patients, and objective responses in around 20%.

Study outcomes and limitations: TCR clones originating in tumors grew in number in blood after radiotherapy plus ipilimumab.

As for this clone: Antigen specificity is unknown. The sample contains more than one DNA sequence encoding this CDR3.

This CDR3 contains 14 residues. Trimming at V came to 5 bases and at J to 3 bases, leaving 5 bases not matched to a gene. Germline V lookup: CDR1 SGHRS, CDR2 YFSETQ. Patients had chemo-refractory metastatic non-small-cell lung cancer and received focal radiation plus CTLA-4 blockade that used ipilimumab. Here immunoSEQ multiplex PCR was the method, and the copy in TCRdb shows in-frame clones only, minus some. This table has roughly 130,000 clones, about 87% appearing once. The chain has TRBV5-1 and TRBJ2-3; TRBD2 matches at 8 bases. The source is a human donor with non-small cell lung cancer that progressed on radiotherapy plus ipilimumab. The sequencing here drew on peripheral blood, taken from a patient treated with radiotherapy plus ipilimumab. The CDR3 DNA sequence: TGCGCCAGCAGTCCGGGACTAGTAACAGATACGCAGTATTTT. Amino acids: CASSPGLVTDTQYF. The full variable domain, its missing parts supplied by reference TRBV5-1 and TRBJ2-3, is KAGVTQTPRYLIKTRGQQVTLSCSPISGHRSVSWYQQTPGQGLQFLFEYFSETQRNKGNFPGRFSGRQFSNSRSEMNVSTLELGDSALYLCASSPGLVTDTQYFGPGTRLTVL.